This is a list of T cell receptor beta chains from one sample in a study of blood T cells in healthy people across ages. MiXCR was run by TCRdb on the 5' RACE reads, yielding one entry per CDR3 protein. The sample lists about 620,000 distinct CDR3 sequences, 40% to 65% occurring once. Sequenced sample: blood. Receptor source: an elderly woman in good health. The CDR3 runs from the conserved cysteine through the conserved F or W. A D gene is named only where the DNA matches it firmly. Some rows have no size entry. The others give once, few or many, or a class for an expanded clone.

CDR3: CASSYTGRETQYF; V: TRBV7-3; size: many; J: TRBJ2-5; D: .
CDR3: CASSRDSTNEQFF; V: TRBV5-1; size: .; J: TRBJ2-1; D: .
CDR3: CASSVDPGGGIQETQYF; V: TRBV9; size: .; J: TRBJ2-5; D: TRBD2
CDR3: CASSPGTTPAYNSPLHF; V: TRBV6-1; size: .; J: TRBJ1-6; D: .
CDR3: CSARDWAPVNSPLHF; V: TRBV20-1; size: .; J: TRBJ1-6; D: .
CDR3: CASRGGLFDEQFF; V: TRBV6-6; size: .; J: TRBJ2-1; D: .
CDR3: CSVWRGRGGELFF; V: TRBV29-1; size: many; J: TRBJ2-2; D: .
CDR3: CASSWKASGLETQYF; V: TRBV7-2; size: once; J: TRBJ2-5; D: TRBD2
CDR3: CASSLGPTREQYF; V: TRBV6-5; size: once; J: TRBJ2-7; D: .
CDR3: CSANFPDQETQYF; V: TRBV20-1; size: .; J: TRBJ2-5; D: .
CDR3: CASSDGTGYQPQHF; V: TRBV9; size: .; J: TRBJ1-5; D: TRBD1
CDR3: CASSLAASPASDTQYF; V: TRBV7-9; size: .; J: TRBJ2-3; D: .
CDR3: CASRGKNTDTQYF; V: TRBV7-9; size: many; J: TRBJ2-3; D: .
CDR3: CASSPPTGLYGYTF; V: TRBV7-9; size: few; J: TRBJ1-2; D: .
CDR3: CSARGTGGMVQPQHF; V: TRBV20-1; size: few; J: TRBJ1-5; D: TRBD1
CDR3: CASSAGRGNTIYF; V: TRBV7-3; size: .; J: TRBJ1-3; D: .
CDR3: CASSWVAGTTDTQYF; V: TRBV12-3/TRBV12-4; size: .; J: TRBJ2-3; D: .
CDR3: CASSTRTGVETQYF; V: TRBV27; size: many; J: TRBJ2-5; D: TRBD1
CDR3: CARGDKETQYF; V: TRBV2; size: many; J: TRBJ2-5; D: .
CDR3: CASSETSGVGLGSYNSPLHF; V: TRBV2; size: .; J: TRBJ1-6; D: .
CDR3: CASSPDTDTQYF; V: TRBV18; size: many; J: TRBJ2-3; D: .
CDR3: CASSLNSADTQYF; V: TRBV7-2; size: many; J: TRBJ2-3; D: .
CDR3: CASSGTGGRIGEAFF; V: TRBV27; size: few; J: TRBJ1-1; D: TRBD1
CDR3: CASSLFPDSGGYTF; V: TRBV12-3/TRBV12-4; size: few; J: TRBJ1-2; D: .
CDR3: CSARVIETQYF; V: TRBV20-1; size: many; J: TRBJ2-5; D: .
CDR3: CASSYSQGGSPLHF; V: TRBV6-2/TRBV6-3; size: .; J: TRBJ1-6; D: TRBD1
CDR3: CATSDPGKRPNTGELFF; V: TRBV24-1; size: .; J: TRBJ2-2; D: .
CDR3: CASRSSGAGQGQPQHF; V: TRBV19; size: .; J: TRBJ1-5; D: .
CDR3: CASSVVGTPNNEQFF; V: TRBV9; size: .; J: TRBJ2-1; D: .
CDR3: CASSEYRDGEQYF; V: TRBV25-1; size: .; J: TRBJ2-7; D: .
CDR3: CASSPRGDNYGYTF; V: TRBV6-6; size: many; J: TRBJ1-2; D: .
CDR3: CASRRGGYRGLGDTQYF; V: TRBV7-2; size: .; J: TRBJ2-3; D: TRBD1
CDR3: CASSCRGGLEQYF; V: TRBV12-3/TRBV12-4; size: few; J: .; D: .
CDR3: CASSLTGLGSQETQYF; V: TRBV7-3; size: few; J: TRBJ2-5; D: .
CDR3: CATSFPSTDTQYF; V: TRBV7-2; size: many; J: TRBJ2-3; D: .
CDR3: CASARGGDTEAFF; V: TRBV9; size: .; J: TRBJ1-1; D: .
CDR3: CASSPRGREPYEQYF; V: TRBV4-2; size: .; J: TRBJ2-7; D: .
CDR3: CASSLRGAPGQPQHF; V: TRBV7-2; size: .; J: TRBJ1-5; D: .
CDR3: CAWSVLGGRDTQYF; V: TRBV30; size: once; J: TRBJ2-3; D: .
CDR3: CASSFPTRGGTDTQYF; V: TRBV12-3/TRBV12-4; size: .; J: TRBJ2-3; D: .
CDR3: CSARDPRGAINEQYF; V: TRBV20-1; size: many; J: TRBJ2-7; D: .
CDR3: CASSLLPGRGTGELFF; V: TRBV28; size: .; J: TRBJ2-2; D: .
CDR3: CTSSRDRGNQPQHF; V: TRBV2; size: once; J: TRBJ1-5; D: TRBD1
CDR3: CSASPGAWTDTQYF; V: TRBV20-1; size: many; J: TRBJ2-3; D: .
CDR3: CANAPPGDNEQFF; V: TRBV7-9; size: .; J: TRBJ2-1; D: .
CDR3: CASSQTTGNYGYTF; V: TRBV4-2; size: .; J: TRBJ1-2; D: TRBD1
CDR3: CASSLEGSEYEQYF; V: TRBV5-1; size: .; J: TRBJ2-7; D: .
CDR3: CASRRLAGGPYNEQYF; V: TRBV12-3/TRBV12-4; size: .; J: .; D: TRBD2
CDR3: CASQRERGAPGELFF; V: TRBV4-2; size: few; J: TRBJ2-2; D: TRBD2
CDR3: CASSEVARQGTDTQYF; V: TRBV2; size: many; J: TRBJ2-3; D: .